This paragraph covers one T cell receptor (beta chain) sequence. These data belong to a study of blood T cells in healthy people across ages. For the second PCR, which ran for about 6 to 12 cycles, a sample-barcoded 5' primer and a J-beta primer mix were used. Each CDR3 protein gets one entry after TCRdb re-called the 5' RACE reads with MiXCR. The sample contains 1.2 million to 1.5 million distinct CDR3 sequences, approximately 59% of which appear only once. Per the germline V gene, CDR1 is MDHEN and CDR2 is SYDVKM. V was clipped by 3 bases and J by 7 bases, with 16 bases between them. This CDR3 spans 15 amino acids.

The material sequenced was blood. This sequence originates from a man between 18 and 29 years old in good health. The chain carries TRBV28 and TRBJ2-1; D unresolved. CDR3 coding DNA: TGTGCCAGCAGTTTTCCAGCCAACCAATTAAATGAGCAGTTCTTC. It encodes CASSFPANQLNEQFF.